The rows below give T cell receptor beta chains drawn from one sample of a study of PD-1 blockade in classical Hodgkin lymphoma. Assay: immunoSEQ multiplex PCR; the TCRdb copy retains only in-frame clones and omits some. This sample has around 11,000 clones, with about 74% found just once. The specimen was CD4+ T cells from blood, collected before the fourth cycle of nivolumab. The receptors were sampled from a human donor with classical Hodgkin lymphoma. Each CDR3 is given with its conserved first and last residue. A D gene is named only where the DNA matches it firmly. The size field is filled for only some rows; it gives once, few, many or a size class.

CDR3 length: 16; V gene: TRBV4-2; D gene: NA; J gene: TRBJ2-5; clone size: NA; CDR3 protein: CASSQGGGSTGETQYF; CDR3 DNA: TGTGCCAGCAGCCAAGGCGGGGGCTCCACCGGAGAGACCCAGTACTTC
CDR3 length: 11; V gene: TRBV7-9; D gene: NA; J gene: TRBJ2-1; clone size: few; CDR3 protein: CASNGGNEQFF; CDR3 DNA: TGTGCCAGCAACGGAGGGAATGAGCAGTTCTTC
CDR3 length: 15; V gene: TRBV7-9; D gene: NA; J gene: TRBJ2-7; clone size: few; CDR3 protein: CASSLRGHNPYEQYF; CDR3 DNA: TGTGCCAGCAGCTTACGGGGGCATAATCCCTACGAGCAGTACTTC
CDR3 length: 15; V gene: TRBV7-9; D gene: TRBD1; J gene: TRBJ2-1; clone size: NA; CDR3 protein: CASSVGTGGYNEQFF; CDR3 DNA: TGTGCCAGCAGCGTCGGGACAGGGGGCTACAATGAGCAGTTCTTC
CDR3 length: 15; V gene: TRBV9; D gene: TRBD2; J gene: TRBJ2-5; clone size: NA; CDR3 protein: CASSVVAGGLETQYF; CDR3 DNA: TGTGCCAGCAGCGTAGTGGCGGGAGGCCTTGAGACCCAGTACTTC
CDR3 length: 14; V gene: TRBV6-5; D gene: NA; J gene: TRBJ2-1; clone size: NA; CDR3 protein: CASSSLGGYNEQFF; CDR3 DNA: TGTGCCAGCAGCTCCTTAGGGGGCTACAATGAGCAGTTCTTC
CDR3 length: 17; V gene: TRBV5-4; D gene: TRBD1; J gene: TRBJ2-2; clone size: few; CDR3 protein: CASSLASGTGGAGELFF; CDR3 DNA: TGTGCCAGCAGCTTGGCGTCCGGGACAGGGGGCGCCGGGGAGCTGTTTTTT
CDR3 length: 15; V gene: TRBV9; D gene: TRBD1; J gene: TRBJ1-2; clone size: once; CDR3 protein: CASSVGGAGTDGYTF; CDR3 DNA: TGTGCCAGCAGCGTAGGTGGGGCAGGGACAGATGGCTACACCTTC
CDR3 length: 15; V gene: TRBV5-1; D gene: TRBD2; J gene: TRBJ2-5; clone size: few; CDR3 protein: CASSHKGLAEETQYF; CDR3 DNA: TGCGCCAGCAGCCATAAGGGGCTAGCGGAAGAGACCCAGTACTTC
CDR3 length: 14; V gene: TRBV28; D gene: NA; J gene: TRBJ1-3; clone size: NA; CDR3 protein: CASSLGNPGNTIYF; CDR3 DNA: TGTGCCAGCAGTTTGGGCAATCCTGGAAACACCATATATTTT
CDR3 length: 13; V gene: TRBV15; D gene: NA; J gene: TRBJ2-1; clone size: NA; CDR3 protein: CATSGIPYNEQFF; CDR3 DNA: TGTGCCACCAGCGGGATCCCCTACAATGAGCAGTTCTTC
CDR3 length: 12; V gene: TRBV6-1; D gene: NA; J gene: TRBJ1-2; clone size: NA; CDR3 protein: CASKGTGYGYTF; CDR3 DNA: TGTGCCAGCAAGGGGACTGGGTATGGCTACACCTTC
CDR3 length: 15; V gene: TRBV28; D gene: NA; J gene: TRBJ1-5; clone size: few; CDR3 protein: CASRPGQWRNQPQHF; CDR3 DNA: TGTGCCAGCAGGCCAGGACAGTGGAGAAATCAGCCCCAGCATTTT
CDR3 length: 14; V gene: TRBV5-1; D gene: NA; J gene: TRBJ2-3; clone size: NA; CDR3 protein: CASSGTSRGDTQYF; CDR3 DNA: TGCGCCAGCAGCGGGACCAGCAGGGGAGATACGCAGTATTTT
CDR3 length: 16; V gene: TRBV28; D gene: NA; J gene: TRBJ2-1; clone size: NA; CDR3 protein: CASSLIGGVGNNEQFF; CDR3 DNA: TGTGCCAGCAGTTTGATCGGCGGGGTAGGAAACAATGAGCAGTTCTTC
CDR3 length: 14; V gene: TRBV7-2; D gene: TRBD2; J gene: TRBJ2-5; clone size: NA; CDR3 protein: CATHKRGIQETQYF; CDR3 DNA: TGTGCCACCCATAAGCGGGGGATCCAAGAGACCCAGTACTTC
CDR3 length: 19; V gene: TRBV10-2; D gene: TRBD2; J gene: TRBJ2-5; clone size: NA; CDR3 protein: CASSEAGTSERVRQETQYF; CDR3 DNA: TGCGCCAGCAGTGAGGCGGGGACTAGTGAGAGGGTTAGGCAAGAGACCCAGTACTTC
CDR3 length: 16; V gene: TRBV2; D gene: NA; J gene: TRBJ2-2; clone size: once; CDR3 protein: CASSEWSWTNTGELFF; CDR3 DNA: TGTGCCAGCAGTGAATGGAGTTGGACGAACACCGGGGAGCTGTTTTTT
CDR3 length: 15; V gene: TRBV9; D gene: NA; J gene: TRBJ1-2; clone size: NA; CDR3 protein: CASSVGGASNYGYTF; CDR3 DNA: TGTGCCAGCAGCGTAGGGGGGGCGTCTAACTATGGCTACACCTTC
CDR3 length: 18; V gene: TRBV10-1; D gene: NA; J gene: TRBJ1-2; clone size: NA; CDR3 protein: CASSDPDSRSRTLYGYTF; CDR3 DNA: TGCGCCAGCAGTGACCCCGACAGCCGCTCCCGTACTCTATATGGCTACACCTTC
CDR3 length: 20; V gene: TRBV4-1; D gene: TRBD2; J gene: TRBJ2-4; clone size: NA; CDR3 protein: CASSDRLGLAGGTSRNIQYF; CDR3 DNA: TGCGCCAGCAGCGACCGCTTAGGGCTGGCGGGAGGTACATCGAGAAACATTCAGTACTTC
CDR3 length: 14; V gene: TRBV10-2; D gene: NA; J gene: TRBJ1-5; clone size: large; CDR3 protein: CASRGDGRNQPQHF; CDR3 DNA: TGCGCCAGCAGAGGGGACGGGCGCAATCAGCCCCAGCATTTT
CDR3 length: 18; V gene: TRBV9; D gene: TRBD1; J gene: TRBJ1-1; clone size: NA; CDR3 protein: CASSGYGDRGKGDTEAFF; CDR3 DNA: TGTGCCAGCAGCGGCTATGGGGACAGGGGGAAGGGTGACACTGAAGCTTTCTTT
CDR3 length: 15; V gene: TRBV5-1; D gene: TRBD1; J gene: TRBJ1-3; clone size: NA; CDR3 protein: CASSRDRMTGNTIYF; CDR3 DNA: TGCGCCAGCAGCAGGGACAGAATGACTGGAAACACCATATATTTT
CDR3 length: 17; V gene: TRBV28; D gene: TRBD1; J gene: TRBJ2-3; clone size: NA; CDR3 protein: CASSLLGTAVATDTQYF; CDR3 DNA: TGTGCCAGCAGTTTACTCGGGACAGCCGTCGCCACAGATACGCAGTATTTT
CDR3 length: 12; V gene: TRBV5-8; D gene: NA; J gene: TRBJ1-1; clone size: NA; CDR3 protein: CASSLRTAEAFF; CDR3 DNA: TGTGCCAGCAGCTTGAGAACAGCTGAAGCTTTCTTT
CDR3 length: 16; V gene: TRBV14; D gene: NA; J gene: TRBJ2-7; clone size: once; CDR3 protein: CASSHLLFAKADEQYF; CDR3 DNA: TGTGCCAGCAGCCATCTCCTTTTCGCCAAGGCGGACGAGCAGTACTTC
CDR3 length: 12; V gene: TRBV6-5; D gene: NA; J gene: TRBJ2-7; clone size: NA; CDR3 protein: CASSQGLNEQYF; CDR3 DNA: TGTGCCAGCAGCCAAGGGTTAAACGAGCAGTACTTC
CDR3 length: 17; V gene: TRBV11-2; D gene: TRBD1; J gene: TRBJ2-7; clone size: once; CDR3 protein: CASSLVLRTGASNEQYF; CDR3 DNA: TGTGCCAGCAGCTTAGTCTTGCGGACAGGGGCCTCCAACGAGCAGTACTTC
CDR3 length: 16; V gene: TRBV27; D gene: TRBD2; J gene: TRBJ2-3; clone size: few; CDR3 protein: CASSTRLAGLTDTQYF; CDR3 DNA: TGTGCCAGCAGTACCCGACTAGCGGGATTGACAGATACGCAGTATTTT
CDR3 length: 11; V gene: TRBV28; D gene: NA; J gene: TRBJ1-1; clone size: few; CDR3 protein: CASSRKGEAFF; CDR3 DNA: TGTGCCAGCAGTAGAAAGGGCGAAGCTTTCTTT
CDR3 length: 15; V gene: TRBV5-1; D gene: NA; J gene: TRBJ2-3; clone size: once; CDR3 protein: CASSLPGGETDTQYF; CDR3 DNA: TGCGCCAGCAGCTTGCCAGGAGGGGAGACAGATACGCAGTATTTT
CDR3 length: 12; V gene: TRBV4-1; D gene: NA; J gene: TRBJ2-3; clone size: NA; CDR3 protein: CASSHNTDTQYF; CDR3 DNA: TGCGCCAGCAGCCACAACACAGATACGCAGTATTTT
CDR3 length: 14; V gene: TRBV11-2; D gene: NA; J gene: TRBJ2-1; clone size: few; CDR3 protein: CASSLRGLYNEQFF; CDR3 DNA: TGTGCCAGCAGCCTCCGAGGCCTTTACAATGAGCAGTTCTTC